Described below is a single T cell receptor (beta chain) sequence and its context. This sample is part of a study of control samples from healthy donors and cancer patients. Per germline, CDR1 KGHSH and CDR2 LQKENI. V was clipped by 4 bases and J by 3 bases; unmatched bases: 1. The CDR3 loop spans 13 amino acids. Clones were read by immunoSEQ multiplex PCR, and TCRdb kept only the in-frame ones, dropping some. The sample has about 100,000 clones, under 95% seen once. The receptor's source is a woman between 18 and 29 years old in good health. The rearrangement joins TRBV18 to TRBJ1-2; TRBD1 agrees at 8 bases. The sequencing sample was made of blood. CDR3 DNA sequence: TGTGCCAGCTCACAGACAGGGGACTATGGCTACACCTTC. It is translated as CASSQTGDYGYTF.